The 7 T cell receptor beta chains reported below all come from one sample, sequenced in a study of metastatic and nonmetastatic thyroid tumors (dated by TCRdb to the early 2020s). Before undergoing thyroid surgery, none of the patients had been given any kind of treatment. To prepare the library, PCR was applied. Sequencer: Illumina HiSeq 4000. The raw public data were reprocessed by TCRdb itself: fastp quality trimming at Q25, MiXCR clonotype calling, in-frame beta chains only. In all, the sample holds 30,000 to 40,000 clones, and 20% to 25% of those were seen once. 3% to 3.5% of the sample comes from the top ten. The source material was tumor tissue. Receptors were obtained from a male donor with papillary thyroid cancer or a benign thyroid nodule (not recorded which). Some clones in this sample may be carry-over from other donors' samples.

The table lists this clone with many counts. The CDR3 DNA reads as TGTGCCAGCTCATCTGGAAGAGACGAGCAGTACTTC. Residues: CASSSGRDEQYF. The chain employs TRBV18 and TRBJ2-7, with D unresolved. The CDR3 runs 12 residues. Trimming left V 5 bases short and J 5 bases short, with 10 bases between. CDR1 is KGHSH and CDR2 is LQKENI in the germline V gene. Supplemented by reference TRBV18 and TRBJ2-7, the full variable domain reads NAGVMQNPRHLVRRRGQEARLRCSPMKGHSHVYWYRQLPEEGLKFMVYLQKENIIDESGMPKERFSAEFPKEGPSILRIQQVVRGDSAAYFCASSSGRDEQYFGPGTRLTVT.

This clone is deemed medium-sized (0.01 to 0.1%). V usage is TRBV28 and J usage is TRBJ1-2, with 7 bases matching TRBD1. V shed 4 bases and J 1 base; nucleotides not matched to a gene: 9. Germline V gene data show CDR1 as MDHEN and CDR2 as SYDVKM. The CDR3 contains 16 residues. The chain's CDR3 is CASSSMDRPINYGYTF. CDR3 sequence (DNA): TGTGCCAGCAGTTCCATGGACAGGCCGATTAACTATGGCTACACCTTC.

This clone was detected many times. A junction boundary mismatches the germline segment, possibly from a read error. The genes are TRBV9 and TRBJ1-3, with a weak D call TRBD1 (5 bases). CDR1 SGDLS and CDR2 YYNGEE come from the germline V gene. The CDR3 sequence is 14 residues long. CDR3 sequence: CASSVRGAGNIIYF. Here the CDR3 DNA reads TGTGCCAGCAGCGTGCGCGGGGCTGGAAACATCATATATTTT.

V is TRBV19 and J is TRBJ2-6; 8 nucleotides match TRBD2. The V gene's germline CDR1 is LNHDA and CDR2 SQIVND (reference sequence). Losses at the gene ends were 6 bases for V and 1 base for J; bases not matched to a gene: 11. The CDR3 runs 18 residues. The CDR3 DNA follows: TGTGCCAGTAGAGGAGTGCGGGGGGTAGGGTCTGGGGCCAACGTCCTGACTTTC. It specifies CASRGVRGVGSGANVLTF.

The chain uses TRBV6-4 and TRBJ1-1; TRBD1 agrees at 10 bases. CDR3 length: 14 residues. Germline loops: CDR1 MRHNA, CDR2 SNTAGT. V shed 6 bases, J shed 6 bases, and the junction held 7 bases outside the gene matches. The CDR3 nucleotides are TGTGCCAGCAGCCAGACAGGGGGCGCTTCTGAAGCTTTCTTT. Amino acids: CASSQTGGASEAFF.

The V and J genes are TRBV19 and TRBJ2-7; no firm D call. The germline gives CDR1 LNHDA, CDR2 SQIVND (reference sequence). The CDR3 extends over 13 amino acids. Trimming left V 4 bases short and J 2 bases short, with 9 bases between. CDR3 amino acids: CASSKRTAYEQYF. The CDR3 DNA follows: TGTGCCAGTAGTAAACGGACCGCCTACGAGCAGTACTTC. The variable domain in full, with the rest retrieved from reference TRBV19 and TRBJ2-7, is DGGITQSPKYLFRKEGQNVTLSCEQNLNHDAMYWYRQDPGQGLRLIYYSQIVNDFQKGDIAEGYSVSREKKESFPLTVTSAQKNPTAFYLCASSKRTAYEQYFGPGTRLTVT.

This clone was detected ten times or more. This chain joins TRBV3-1 and TRBJ2-7; 12 bases fit TRBD2. V shed 9 bases, J shed 3 bases, and the junction held 6 bases outside the gene matches. This CDR3 has 14 residues. CDR1 and CDR2 from the germline V gene are LGHDT and YNNKEL (reference sequence). The CDR3 region has the DNA TGTGCCAGTACCGGGACTAGCGGGTTCTACGAGCAGTACTTC. This sequence encodes CASTGTSGFYEQYF.